These 22 T cell receptor beta chains originate from one sample sequenced in a study of blood T cell repertoires in COVID-19. Data came from immunoSEQ multiplex PCR; TCRdb stores just in-frame clones and leaves some out. The data show about 58,000 clones, approximately 90% seen once. Sequenced material: peripheral blood. The receptors come from a woman aged 70 to 79 with active COVID-19.

Sample share makes this clone medium-sized. The chain couples TRBV6-5 to TRBJ1-4; 8 bases match TRBD1. Germline CDR1 reads MNHEY; CDR2 reads SVGAGI. Trimming at V came to 8 bases and at J to 3 bases, leaving 2 bases not matched to a gene. CDR3 length: 13 amino acids. In DNA, the CDR3 is TGTGCCAGCTGGACAGGGTCTAATGAAAAACTGTTTTTT. Protein: CASWTGSNEKLFF.

This clone turned up a few times. The chain uses TRBV4-1 and TRBJ2-1; a weak D match, TRBD2 (5 bases). The CDR3 is 15 amino acids. Germline V gene lookup returns CDR1 MGHRA and CDR2 YSYEKL. The V end was cut by 4 bases, the J end by 4 bases, with 14 bases between. CDR3: CASSRPSGEYNEQFF. As DNA, the CDR3 is TGCGCCAGCAGCCGACCGAGCGGAGAATACAATGAGCAGTTCTTC.

The chain combines TRBV21-1 with TRBJ2-2; TRBD1 is taken as the D call from the table, unchecked against the DNA. TRBV21-1 is a pseudogene locus. The CDR3 contains 19 residues. The CDR3 loop reads CASSPSNMNPDRSHGELFF. The CDR3, as DNA: TGTGCCAGCAGCCCCTCGAACATGAACCCGGACAGGTCCCACGGGGAGCTGTTTTTT.

The rearrangement links TRBV20-1 to TRBJ2-7, with D possibly being TRBD2 (6 bases). V lost 3 bases, J lost 0 bases, and 12 bases lay in between. This CDR3 spans 14 amino acids. Looked up from germline, CDR1 is DFQATT and CDR2 is SNEGSKA (reference sequence). The CDR3, as DNA: TGCAGTGCTAGTGAGCGGGTCAACTCCTACGAGCAGTACTTC. It is translated as CSASERVNSYEQYF.

J is TRBJ1-4 and V is TRBV7-9; D unclear. This CDR3 is built from 15 residues. Trimming cost V 2 bases and J 4 bases, with 11 bases left between them. Germline loops: CDR1 SEHNR, CDR2 FQNEAQ (reference sequence). CDR3 nucleotides: TGTGCCAGCAGCTTATTTTCGGGGTTTAATGAAAAACTGTTTTTT. As protein: CASSLFSGFNEKLFF.

The chain employs TRBV5-1 and TRBJ1-5; tentative D call: TRBD1 (5 bases). The germline CDR1 and CDR2 sequences are SGHRS and YFSETQ. Trimming shortened V by 4 bases and J by 1 base, and 15 bases separated the two germline ends. The CDR3 spans 16 residues. The CDR3 nucleotides read TGCGCCAGCAGCCCCGGACATGGCGACAGCAATCAGCCCCAGCATTTT. This translates into CASSPGHGDSNQPQHF.

This clone has just a few counts. This chain connects TRBV6-5 to TRBJ2-5, with 8 bases identical to TRBD1. V lost 7 bases, J lost 0 bases, and 7 bases stayed unmatched. CDR1 is MNHEY and CDR2 is SVGAGI in the germline V gene. The CDR3 consists of 15 residues. In DNA, the CDR3 is TGTGCCAGCACCGAAGGACAGGGCCACCAAGAGACCCAGTACTTC. Its protein is CASTEGQGHQETQYF.

J is TRBJ2-3 and V is TRBV5-1; no reliable D call. Germline V lookup: CDR1 SGHRS, CDR2 YFSETQ. V was cut by 1 base and J by 5 bases, with 8 bases left in between. The CDR3 totals 13 residues. DNA of the CDR3: TGCGCCAGCAGCTTGCCAGATCAAGATACGCAGTATTTT. Its protein product is CASSLPDQDTQYF.

The chain joins TRBV2 to TRBJ2-5; D remains ambiguous. CDR3 length: 14 amino acids. Germline V CDR1 and CDR2: SNHLY, FYNNEI. The V gene lost 9 bases and the J gene lost 0 bases, with 14 bases spanning the gap. CDR3 nucleotides: TGTGCCAGGGAAGTAAGACAATACCAAGAGACCCAGTACTTC. It is translated as CAREVRQYQETQYF.

This clone was recorded only once. The chain employs TRBV9 and TRBJ2-7; weak D call: TRBD2 (5 bases). The CDR3 has 13 residues. Germline V lookup: CDR1 SGDLS, CDR2 YYNGEE. Trimming stripped 3 bases from V and 5 bases from J, with 12 bases between. CDR3 bases: TGTGCCAGCAGCGCCCGAGGGCGCCACGAGCAGTACTTC. This codes for CASSARGRHEQYF.

V and J are TRBV7-8 and TRBJ2-4; a possible D gene is TRBD2 (5 bases). Trimming shortened V by 0 bases and J by 5 bases, and 14 bases separated the two germline ends. Germline V CDR1 and CDR2: SGHVS, FQNEAQ. The CDR3 has 16 residues. The CDR3 region is CASSLALKGGQNIQYF. The DNA for the CDR3 is TGTGCCAGCAGCTTAGCGCTTAAAGGAGGACAAAACATTCAGTACTTC.

Here the CDR3 reads CASSPGGLAAKTYEQYF. The CDR3 DNA reads TGTGCCAGCAGCCCAGGCGGGTTGGCGGCCAAAACCTACGAGCAGTACTTC. The gene calls are TRBV13 and TRBJ2-7, with D possibly TRBD2 on 5 matching bases. Germline assignment: CDR1 PRHDT and CDR2 FYEKMQ (reference sequence). The CDR3 length is 17 residues. The germline V and J ends were trimmed by 5 bases and 2 bases, with 22 bases remaining between them.

The rearrangement links TRBV19 to TRBJ2-2, with 9 bases aligning to TRBD1. The CDR3 loop spans 16 amino acids. V lost 7 bases and J lost 3; bases outside the gene matches: 9. The germline V gene encodes CDR1 LNHDA and CDR2 SQIVND (reference sequence). In DNA, the CDR3 is TGTGCCAGTAAAATGGGGACAGGGCGATACACCGGGGAGCTGTTTTTT. Translation gives CASKMGTGRYTGELFF.

V gene TRBV7-8 combines with J gene TRBJ2-7, with 7 bases matching TRBD1. The ends lost 3 bases at V and 4 bases at J; junction bases unmatched: 3. CDR3 length: 13 residues. Per the germline V gene, CDR1 is SGHVS and CDR2 is FQNEAQ. CDR3 protein: CASSLGTEYEQYF. The CDR3 DNA is TGTGCCAGCAGCTTGGGGACAGAGTACGAGCAGTACTTC. The full variable domain, rest sourced from reference TRBV7-8 and TRBJ2-7, is GAGVSQSPRYKVAKRGQDVALRCDPISGHVSLFWYQQALGQGPEFLTYFQNEAQLDKSGLPSDRFFAERPEGSVSTLKIQRTQQEDSAVYLCASSLGTEYEQYFGPGTRLTVT.

V and J are TRBV2 and TRBJ2-7, with a possible D match to TRBD2 (5 bases). Trimming cost V 6 bases and J 6 bases, with 12 bases left between them. The CDR3 contains 12 residues. Germline V gene sequence: CDR1 SNHLY, CDR2 FYNNEI. For the CDR3, the DNA is TGTGCCAGCAGGCTTATCGAGGGCGAGCAGTACTTC. Amino acids: CASRLIEGEQYF.

This clone was recorded a few times. The chain employs TRBV7-9 and TRBJ1-5; no firm D call. The CDR3 sequence is 13 residues long. Trimming left V 5 bases short and J 5 bases short, with 10 bases between. Germline CDR1 and CDR2: SEHNR and FQNEAQ (reference sequence). Here the CDR3 reads CASSLGDYQPQHF. Here the CDR3 DNA reads TGTGCCAGCAGCCTCGGTGACTATCAGCCCCAGCATTTT.

The chain combines TRBV19 with TRBJ1-1, with 8 bases that match TRBD1. Looked up from germline, CDR1 is LNHDA and CDR2 is SQIVND (reference sequence). This CDR3 region has 15 residues. J gave up 0 bases and V 5 bases, and 5 bases lay outside the gene matches. The CDR3 DNA sequence: TGTGCCAGTAGTTCAAGGACAGGGCTGAACACTGAAGCTTTCTTT. Its translation is CASSSRTGLNTEAFF.

This chain uses TRBV7-3 with TRBJ2-5; 9 bases align to TRBD2. This CDR3 has 15 amino acids. Unmatched junction bases numbered 6, after V lost 3 bases and J lost 4 bases. Per germline, CDR1 SGHTA and CDR2 FQGTGA. In nucleotides, the CDR3 is TGTGCCAGCAGCTTGGGGCCTAGCGGGACAGAGACCCAGTACTTC. It encodes CASSLGPSGTETQYF.

The chain has TRBV7-9 and TRBJ2-7; D remains unclear. V was cut by 1 base and J by 0 bases, with 13 bases left in between. This CDR3 contains 16 residues. Per the germline V gene, CDR1 is SEHNR and CDR2 is FQNEAQ (reference sequence). For the CDR3, the DNA is TGTGCCAGCAGCTTAGTTTACAGCCTTAGCTCCTACGAGCAGTACTTC. This gives the protein CASSLVYSLSSYEQYF.

The DNA of the CDR3 is TGTGCCAGCAGCTTAGAGTCGGGACAGGGATTAACTAACAATTCACCCCTCCACTTT. It is translated as CASSLESGQGLTNNSPLHF. This chain joins TRBV7-6 and TRBJ1-6; 9 bases are a match to TRBD1. This CDR3 region has 19 residues. V was clipped by 1 base and J by 7 bases; unmatched bases: 14. CDR1 is SGHVS, CDR2 FNYEAQ, per germline.

The V and J genes are TRBV7-2 and TRBJ2-1; TRBD1 matches 7 bases. Per the germline V gene, CDR1 is SGHTA and CDR2 is FQGNSA. This CDR3 contains 12 residues. V lost 4 bases, J lost 10 bases, and 4 bases stayed unmatched. CDR3 in amino acids: CASSSTGLEQFF. DNA of the CDR3: TGTGCCAGCAGCTCGACAGGGCTGGAGCAGTTCTTC.

Of note for this clone: At one boundary the junction diverges from the germline segment, which might be a read error. The J gene is TRBJ1-6, the V gene TRBV28; TRBD1 is a possible D gene (5 bases). This CDR3 comprises 14 residues. Germline lookup yields CDR1 MDHEN and CDR2 SYDVKM. CDR3 nucleotide sequence: TGTGCCAGTAGTTTCAAGGGGCGAGCTTCACCCCTCCACTTT. The encoded protein is CASSFKGRASPLHF.